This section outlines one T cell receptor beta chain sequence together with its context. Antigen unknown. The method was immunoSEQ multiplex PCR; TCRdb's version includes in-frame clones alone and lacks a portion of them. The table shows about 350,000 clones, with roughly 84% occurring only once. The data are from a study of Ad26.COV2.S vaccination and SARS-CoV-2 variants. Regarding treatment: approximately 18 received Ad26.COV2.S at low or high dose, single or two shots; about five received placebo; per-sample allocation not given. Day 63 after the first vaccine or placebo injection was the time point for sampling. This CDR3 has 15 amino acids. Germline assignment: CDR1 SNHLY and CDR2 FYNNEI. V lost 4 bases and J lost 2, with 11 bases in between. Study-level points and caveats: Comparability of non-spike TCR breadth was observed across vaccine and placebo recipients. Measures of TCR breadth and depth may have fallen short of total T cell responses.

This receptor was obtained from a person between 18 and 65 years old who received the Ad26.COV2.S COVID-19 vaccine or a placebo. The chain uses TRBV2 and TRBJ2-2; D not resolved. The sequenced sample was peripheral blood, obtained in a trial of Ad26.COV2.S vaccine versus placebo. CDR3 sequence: CASSVDHPNTGELFF. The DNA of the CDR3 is TGTGCCAGCAGTGTGGACCATCCAAACACCGGGGAGCTGTTTTTT.